Following are 16 T cell receptor beta chains from one sample sequenced in a study of glioma-infiltrating T cells after dendritic cell vaccination. Produced via immunoSEQ multiplex PCR; TCRdb's table is partial and in-frame only. The sample records approximately 85,000 clones, about 85% being singletons. As to time point: after dendritic cell vaccination, including at tumor progression/relapse. Sequencing was performed on blood, taken after dendritic cell vaccination. The receptors come from a human donor with glioblastoma.

The chain links TRBV29-1 to TRBJ1-1, with D perhaps matching TRBD1 (6 bases). The CDR3 totals 12 residues. Looked up from germline, CDR1 is SQVTM and CDR2 is ANQGSEA. With 7 bases removed from V and 8 bases from J, the gap between germline ends came to 17 bases. The CDR3 sequence is CSGEVQGIEAFF. The DNA of the CDR3 is TGCAGCGGCGAAGTACAGGGTATCGAAGCTTTCTTT.

The rearrangement links TRBV28 to TRBJ2-2; the match to TRBD1 covers 9 bases. CDR1 MDHEN and CDR2 SYDVKM come from the germline V gene. With 6 bases clipped from V and 1 base from J, the junction kept 18 bases outside the gene matches. The CDR3 length is 20 residues. The CDR3 DNA is TGTGCCAGCAGCACGACTCGACTCCGGGACAGGGTAGTGAACACCGGGGAGCTGTTTTTT. It encodes CASSTTRLRDRVVNTGELFF.

This clone was recorded only once. The CDR3 reads CAWSLTSGSGHEQFF. For the CDR3, the DNA is TGTGCCTGGAGTTTAACTAGCGGGAGTGGGCATGAGCAGTTCTTC. The chain employs TRBV30 and TRBJ2-1; 11 positions agree with TRBD2. Trimming cost V 2 bases and J 8 bases; bases outside gene matches: 8. From germline, CDR1 is GTSNPN and CDR2 SVGIG (reference sequence). The CDR3 sequence is 15 residues long.

V is TRBV27 and J is TRBJ1-4; D uncertain. Trimming took 5 bases from V and 3 from J, leaving 16 bases between them. This CDR3 region has 16 residues. From germline, CDR1 is MNHEY and CDR2 SMNVEV (reference sequence). CDR3 in amino acids: CASSPYPAAANEKLFF. The CDR3 DNA follows: TGTGCCAGCAGTCCCTACCCCGCAGCGGCTAATGAAAAACTGTTTTTT.

The chain joins TRBV30 to TRBJ2-3; TRBD2 matches at 7 bases. Germline lookup yields CDR1 GTSNPN and CDR2 SVGIG (reference sequence). The CDR3 has 14 residues. V dropped 8 bases and J dropped 4; count of bases not matched to a gene: 12. CDR3 amino acids: CATTYGGGPDTQYF. The DNA of the CDR3 is TGTGCCACCACCTACGGGGGAGGGCCAGATACGCAGTATTTT.

V and J are TRBV19 and TRBJ2-6; D is possibly TRBD1 (5 bases). V lost 6 bases and J 0 bases, leaving 9 bases between the germline ends. The CDR3 is 15 amino acids. The germline gives CDR1 LNHDA, CDR2 SQIVND (reference sequence). CDR3 sequence (DNA): TGTGCCAGTAGCCTCACAGGCTCTGGGGCCAACGTCCTGACTTTC. Amino acid sequence: CASSLTGSGANVLTF.

This clone was recorded only once. This chain uses TRBV5-5 with TRBJ2-3; TRBD1 might be the D (6 bases). The germline V gene has CDR1 SGHKS and CDR2 YYEKEE (reference sequence). CDR3 size: 15 residues. Trimming shortened V by 0 bases and J by 0 bases, and 8 bases separated the two germline ends. The CDR3 sequence: CASSLEQGSTDTQYF. CDR3 bases: TGTGCCAGCAGCTTGGAACAGGGTAGCACAGATACGCAGTATTTT.

The rearrangement joins TRBV7-8 to TRBJ1-2; 7 bases are shared with TRBD1. V lost 5 bases, J lost 2 bases, and 8 bases stayed unmatched. Looked up from germline, CDR1 is SGHVS and CDR2 is FQNEAQ. CDR3 length: 15 residues. CDR3 sequence (DNA): TGTGCCAGCAGCGTGGTAGGGACAGCCAACTATGGCTACACCTTC. Its translation is CASSVVGTANYGYTF.

The chain recombines TRBV5-8 with TRBJ1-2; D is possibly TRBD1 (5 bases). The V gene's germline CDR1 is SGHTS and CDR2 YDEGEE. V dropped 2 bases and J dropped 14 bases, with 28 bases sitting between them. This CDR3 spans 16 amino acids. The CDR3 here is CASSFPRGSGTAECTF. The CDR3 DNA reads as TGTGCCAGCAGCTTCCCGAGGGGCTCGGGGACTGCCGAGTGTACCTTC.

The V gene is TRBV7-2, the J gene TRBJ1-2; 9 bases agree with TRBD1. Trimming cost V 5 bases and J 6 bases; bases outside gene matches: 7. This CDR3 has 14 residues. Per the germline V gene, CDR1 is SGHTA and CDR2 is FQGNSA. The CDR3 loop reads CASSPRTGDDGYTF. The CDR3 bases are TGTGCCAGCAGCCCTCGGACAGGGGACGATGGCTACACCTTC. Full variable domain (missing parts from reference TRBV7-2 and TRBJ1-2): GAGVSQSPSNKVTEKGKDVELRCDPISGHTALYWYRQSLGQGLEFLIYFQGNSAPDKSGLPSDRFSAERTGGSVSTLTIQRTQQEDSAVYLCASSPRTGDDGYTFGSGTRLTVV.

The chain combines TRBV19 with TRBJ1-1, with TRBD1 matching over 7 bases. CDR3 length equals 15 residues. Germline-derived CDR1 and CDR2 are LNHDA and SQIVND (reference sequence). The trim removed 5 bases at V and 4 bases at J, leaving 10 bases unmatched. The CDR3 DNA follows: TGTGCCAGTAGTTTCGTGGCAGGGGGGAGCACTGAAGCTTTCTTT. It encodes CASSFVAGGSTEAFF.

This chain joins TRBV7-2 and TRBJ2-5; D gene ambiguous. Germline V gene lookup returns CDR1 SGHTA and CDR2 FQGNSA. Trimming stripped 1 base from V and 4 bases from J, with 7 bases between. This CDR3 region has 13 residues. CDR3 protein: CASSLGVRETQYF. Here the CDR3 DNA reads TGTGCCAGCAGCTTAGGAGTGCGAGAGACCCAGTACTTC.

This chain links TRBV19 with TRBJ2-7; TRBD2 agrees at 7 bases. The germline V gene has CDR1 LNHDA and CDR2 SQIVND (reference sequence). The CDR3 totals 15 residues. V was pared by 5 bases and J by 3 bases, with 10 bases of the junction left unmatched. CDR3 sequence (DNA): TGTGCCAGTAGTTTGAGACTAGCTTGGGGCTACGAGCAGTACTTC. Amino acids: CASSLRLAWGYEQYF.

The chain employs TRBV21-1 and TRBJ2-1; the table names TRBD2, a call not compared with the DNA. TRBV21-1 is assigned pseudogene status. The CDR3 has 15 residues. As DNA, the CDR3 is TGTGCCAGCAGCAAAGGGCGACTAGCGGACAATGAGCAGTTCTTC. This codes for CASSKGRLADNEQFF.

The chain combines TRBV7-8 with TRBJ2-1; 14 bases map to TRBD2. CDR3 length equals 18 residues. The V gene's germline CDR1 is SGHVS and CDR2 FQNEAQ. Trimming removed 5 bases from V and 6 bases from J; junction bases left unmatched: 12. The CDR3 loop reads CASSLLLGTSGRGNEQFF. Here the CDR3 DNA reads TGTGCCAGCAGCCTGTTATTGGGGACTAGCGGGAGAGGCAATGAGCAGTTCTTC.

The chain uses TRBV2 and TRBJ1-2, with TRBD1 identical over 9 bases. Per the germline V gene, CDR1 is SNHLY and CDR2 is FYNNEI. The CDR3 sequence is 13 residues long. The V and J ends lost 10 bases and 2 bases, in that order; junction bases with no gene match: 5. The CDR3 here is CATRQGGNYGYTF. The CDR3 DNA sequence: TGTGCCACCAGACAGGGGGGGAACTATGGCTACACCTTC.